This T cell receptor beta chain originates from a study of blood T cell repertoires in COVID-19. Study overall: Italy, Spain and the United States were the sources of the convalescent and acute COVID-19 samples. PBMCs, B-cell-depleted T cells, or T cells were the source of the cDNA or gDNA that made up the material.

V was clipped by 2 bases and J by 5 bases, with 15 bases between them. The length of the CDR3 is 15 residues. Looked up from germline, CDR1 is KGHSH and CDR2 is LQKENI. Per the study methods: Researchers report that nucleated cell counts were estimated from reference gene primer amplification. Clones were sequenced by immunoSEQ multiplex PCR, and TCRdb holds only the in-frame ones, with some missing. That table is the source of V, J and clone size, and D and trimming were worked out from the DNA. Seen here are 250,000 to 300,000 clones, around 89% observed once, and the top ten hold approximately 6%. Seattle-derived patients entered the study during active infection and were followed longitudinally.

The chain combines TRBV18 with TRBJ1-2, with unresolved D. Sequencing input: peripheral blood. This TCR was recovered from a woman between 45 and 60 years old with COVID-19, enrolled during active disease. The CDR3 DNA reads TGTGCCAGCTCACCAATGATACCAAGAGGGTATGGCTACACCTTC. Protein product: CASSPMIPRGYGYTF.